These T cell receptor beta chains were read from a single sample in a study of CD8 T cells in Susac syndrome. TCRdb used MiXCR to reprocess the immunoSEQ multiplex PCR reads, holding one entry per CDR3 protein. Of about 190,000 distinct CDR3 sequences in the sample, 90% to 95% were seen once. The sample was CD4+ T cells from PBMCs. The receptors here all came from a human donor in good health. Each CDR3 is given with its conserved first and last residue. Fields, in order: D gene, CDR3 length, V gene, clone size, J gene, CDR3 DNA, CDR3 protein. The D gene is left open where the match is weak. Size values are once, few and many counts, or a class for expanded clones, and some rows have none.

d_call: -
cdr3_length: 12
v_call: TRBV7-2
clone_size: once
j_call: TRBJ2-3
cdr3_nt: TGTGCCAGCAACTTCAGGCTTCAAACGCAGTATTTT
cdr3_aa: CASNFRLQTQYF

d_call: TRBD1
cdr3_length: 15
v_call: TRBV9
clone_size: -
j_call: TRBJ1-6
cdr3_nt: TGTGCCAGCAGCGGCGGGACAGGGCGGAATTCACCCCTCCACTTT
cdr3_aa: CASSGGTGRNSPLHF

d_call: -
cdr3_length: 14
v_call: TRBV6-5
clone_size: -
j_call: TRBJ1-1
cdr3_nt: TGTGCCAGCAGTTACTCTAGAGGTAGCACTGAAGCTTTCTTT
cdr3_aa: CASSYSRGSTEAFF

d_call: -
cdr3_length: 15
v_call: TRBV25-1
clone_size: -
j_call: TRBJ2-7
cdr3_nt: TGTGCCAGCAGCAGTGTTTCGGGGGTCTCCTACGAGCAGTACTTC
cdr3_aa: CASSSVSGVSYEQYF

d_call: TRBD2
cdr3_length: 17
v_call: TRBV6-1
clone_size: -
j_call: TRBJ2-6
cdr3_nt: TGTGCCAGCAGCGCGGGAGGGCTTGGATCAGGGGCCAACGTCCTGACTTTC
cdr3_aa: CASSAGGLGSGANVLTF

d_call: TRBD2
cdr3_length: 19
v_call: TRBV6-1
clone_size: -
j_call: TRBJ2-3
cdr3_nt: TGTGCCAGCACCTACGGGGGCAGGGGCCGAGCGGGAGGGCCAGATACGCAGTATTTT
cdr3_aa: CASTYGGRGRAGGPDTQYF

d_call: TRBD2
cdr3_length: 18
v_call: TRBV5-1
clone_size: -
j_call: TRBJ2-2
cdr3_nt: TGCGCCAGCAGCCCCCGGGCGGGGACGGGGGGTAACACCGGGGAGCTGTTTTTT
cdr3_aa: CASSPRAGTGGNTGELFF

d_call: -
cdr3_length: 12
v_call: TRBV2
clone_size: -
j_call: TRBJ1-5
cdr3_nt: TGTGCCAGCCACAGGGACGATCAGCCCCAGCATTTT
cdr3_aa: CASHRDDQPQHF

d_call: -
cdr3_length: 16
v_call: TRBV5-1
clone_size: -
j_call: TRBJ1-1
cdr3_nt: TGCGCCAGCAGCTTGGCAGGAGGGGCGATGAACACTGAAGCTTTCTTT
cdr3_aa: CASSLAGGAMNTEAFF

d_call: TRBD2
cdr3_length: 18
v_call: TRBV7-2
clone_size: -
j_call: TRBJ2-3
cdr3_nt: TGTGCCAGCAGCTTAGGCCTAAGGCGGGGGGGGCTATCAGATACGCAGTATTTT
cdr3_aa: CASSLGLRRGGLSDTQYF

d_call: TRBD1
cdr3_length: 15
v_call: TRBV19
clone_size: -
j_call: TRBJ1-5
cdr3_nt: TGTGCCAGTAGTATTGAAGACAGGGGGCTTCAGCCCCAGCATTTT
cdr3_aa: CASSIEDRGLQPQHF

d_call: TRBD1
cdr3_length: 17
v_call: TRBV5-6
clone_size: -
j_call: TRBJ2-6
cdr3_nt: TGTGCCAGCAGCTTGAGGGGGCTAAACTCTGGGGCCAACGTCCTGACTTTC
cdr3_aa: CASSLRGLNSGANVLTF

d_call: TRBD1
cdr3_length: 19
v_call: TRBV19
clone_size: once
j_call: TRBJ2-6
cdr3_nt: TGTGCCAGTTCTCCGGCCGCACGGACAGGGGGAAAGGGGGCCAACGTCCTGACTTTC
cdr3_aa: CASSPAARTGGKGANVLTF

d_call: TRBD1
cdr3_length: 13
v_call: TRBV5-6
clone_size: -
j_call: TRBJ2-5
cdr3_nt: TGTGCCAGCAGCCCCGACAGGGCAGAGACCCAGTACTTC
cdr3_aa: CASSPDRAETQYF

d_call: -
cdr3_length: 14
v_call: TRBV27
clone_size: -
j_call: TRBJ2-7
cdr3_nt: TGTGCCAGCAGTTCAAACGGGCAAATGAGAGAGCAGTACTTC
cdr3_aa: CASSSNGQMREQYF

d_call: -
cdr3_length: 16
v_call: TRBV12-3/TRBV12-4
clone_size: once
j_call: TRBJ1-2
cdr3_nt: TGTGCCAGCAGTTTTAATCCGAAGACGGTCAACTATGGCTACACCTTC
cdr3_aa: CASSFNPKTVNYGYTF

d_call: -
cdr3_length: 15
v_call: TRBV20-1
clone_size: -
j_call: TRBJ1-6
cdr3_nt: TGCAGTGCTAGAGAAGGGGGGGGTGATAATTCCCCCCTCCACTTT
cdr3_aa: CSAREGGGDNSPLHF

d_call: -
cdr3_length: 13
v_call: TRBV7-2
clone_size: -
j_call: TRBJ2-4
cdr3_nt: TGTGCCAGCAGCTTAGCTAGCGGAAACATTCAGTACTTC
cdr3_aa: CASSLASGNIQYF

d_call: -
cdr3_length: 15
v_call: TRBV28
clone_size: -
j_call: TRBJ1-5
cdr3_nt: TGTGCCAGCAGCCCCTTGGGGGGAGGCAATCAGCCCCAGCATTTT
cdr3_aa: CASSPLGGGNQPQHF

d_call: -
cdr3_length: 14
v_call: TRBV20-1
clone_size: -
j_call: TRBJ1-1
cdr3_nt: TGCAGTGCTAGAGAACAGGGTTGGAACACTGAAGCTTTCTTT
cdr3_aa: CSAREQGWNTEAFF

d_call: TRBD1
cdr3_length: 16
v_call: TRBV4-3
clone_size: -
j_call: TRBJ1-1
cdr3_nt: TGCGCCAGCAGCCAAGATGGACAGGGAAAGGGGACTGAAGCTTTCTTT
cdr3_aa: CASSQDGQGKGTEAFF

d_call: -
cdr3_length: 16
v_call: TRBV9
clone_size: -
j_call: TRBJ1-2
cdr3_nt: TGTGCCAGCAGCCTGCGACAGGATTTGGTGGGCTATGGCTACACCTTC
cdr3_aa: CASSLRQDLVGYGYTF

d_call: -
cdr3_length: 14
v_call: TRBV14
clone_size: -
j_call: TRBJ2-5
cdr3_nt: TGTGCCAGCAGCCAGGTGGGCCAGCAAGAGACCCAGTACTTC
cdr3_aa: CASSQVGQQETQYF

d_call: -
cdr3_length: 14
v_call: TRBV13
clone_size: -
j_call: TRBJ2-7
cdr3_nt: TGTGCCAGCAGCCCCCCCAGGTATTCATTGGAGCAGTACTTC
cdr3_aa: CASSPPRYSLEQYF

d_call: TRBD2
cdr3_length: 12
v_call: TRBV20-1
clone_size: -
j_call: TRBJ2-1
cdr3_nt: TGCAGTGCTACCAGGACTAGTGGTGAGCAGTTCTTC
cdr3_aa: CSATRTSGEQFF

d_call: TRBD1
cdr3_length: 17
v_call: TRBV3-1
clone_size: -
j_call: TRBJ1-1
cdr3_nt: TGTGCCAGCAGCCTCAAACTCTCCGGGACAGCAAACACTGAAGCTTTCTTT
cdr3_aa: CASSLKLSGTANTEAFF